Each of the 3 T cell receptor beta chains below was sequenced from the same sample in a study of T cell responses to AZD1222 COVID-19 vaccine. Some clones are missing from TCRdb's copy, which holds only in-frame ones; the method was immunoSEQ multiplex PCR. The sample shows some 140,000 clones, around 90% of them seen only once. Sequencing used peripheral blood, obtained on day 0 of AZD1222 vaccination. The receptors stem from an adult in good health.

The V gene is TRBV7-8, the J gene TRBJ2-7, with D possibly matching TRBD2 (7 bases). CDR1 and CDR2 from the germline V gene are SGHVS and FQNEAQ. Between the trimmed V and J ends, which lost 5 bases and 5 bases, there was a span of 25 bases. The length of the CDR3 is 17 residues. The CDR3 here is CASSHLVGGGAQDEQYF. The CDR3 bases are TGTGCCAGCAGCCACCTCGTGGGGGGGGGCGCCCAGGACGAGCAGTACTTC.

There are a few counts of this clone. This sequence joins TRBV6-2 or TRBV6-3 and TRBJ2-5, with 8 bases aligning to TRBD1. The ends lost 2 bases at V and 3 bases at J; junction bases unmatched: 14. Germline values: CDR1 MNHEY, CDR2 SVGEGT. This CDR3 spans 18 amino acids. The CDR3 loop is CASSYHGTGSPPKETQYF. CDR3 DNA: TGTGCCAGCAGTTACCATGGGACAGGCTCGCCTCCGAAAGAGACCCAGTACTTC.

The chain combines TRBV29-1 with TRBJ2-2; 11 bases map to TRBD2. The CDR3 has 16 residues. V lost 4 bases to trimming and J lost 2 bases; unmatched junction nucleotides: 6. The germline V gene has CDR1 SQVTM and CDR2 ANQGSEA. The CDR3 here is CSVGSSGGENTGELFF. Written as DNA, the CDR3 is TGCAGCGTTGGGAGTAGCGGGGGGGAAAACACCGGGGAGCTGTTTTTT.